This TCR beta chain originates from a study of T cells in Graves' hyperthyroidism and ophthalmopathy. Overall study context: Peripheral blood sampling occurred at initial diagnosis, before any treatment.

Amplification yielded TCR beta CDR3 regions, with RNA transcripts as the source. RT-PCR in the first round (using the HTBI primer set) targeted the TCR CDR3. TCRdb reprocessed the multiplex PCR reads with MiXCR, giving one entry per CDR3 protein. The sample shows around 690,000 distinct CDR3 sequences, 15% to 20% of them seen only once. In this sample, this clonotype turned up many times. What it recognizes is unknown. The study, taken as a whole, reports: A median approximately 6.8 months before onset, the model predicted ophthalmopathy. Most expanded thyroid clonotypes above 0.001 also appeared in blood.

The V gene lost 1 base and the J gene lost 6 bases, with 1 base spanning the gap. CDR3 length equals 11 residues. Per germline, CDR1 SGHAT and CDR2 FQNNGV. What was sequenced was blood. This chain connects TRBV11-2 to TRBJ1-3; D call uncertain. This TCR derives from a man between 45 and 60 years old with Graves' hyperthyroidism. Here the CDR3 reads CASSLANTIYF. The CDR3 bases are TGTGCCAGCAGCTTAGCAAACACCATATATTTT.